What follows describes a single T cell receptor beta chain. This clone's antigen is unknown. Within one base of it there is no much larger clone, and no base qualities were kept. The sample is drawn from a study of identical twins (dated by TCRdb to 2016 to 2017). Study-wide context: To test whether fetal clonotypes persist, this study deep-sequenced TCR alpha and beta repertoires from monozygotic twins, from unrelated adults of various ages, and from cord blood. To rule out contamination, the twin experiments were replicated at different times with different library preparation protocols. General study outcomes and caveats: Out-of-frame TCR alpha sequences shared between twins showed an excess of low generation-probability sequences compared with coincidental sharing between unrelated individuals. Because the same donors could not be followed over many years, conclusions were based on cross-sectional statistical analysis. Abundant cord blood beta clonotypes had fewer insertions, young adult naive repertoires showed a similar but weaker trend, and memory repertoires showed no such trend. Out-of-frame TCR alpha sharing in monozygotic twins was systematically underestimated by recombination models, whereas sharing between unrelated individuals was in agreement with the recombination models. In beta out-of-frame sequences, excess twin sharing was weaker, because having fewer shared sequences lowered the signal-to-noise ratio. Invariant T cells such as MAIT and iNKT could partly confound zero-insertion analyses, though diverse VJ usage argued against this for most clonotypes.

All donors were healthy Caucasians. Using Miltenyi CD45RO+ enrichment and human naive T-cell isolation kits, memory (CD45RO+) and naive T cells were isolated from PBMC. Relative to germline, V is 3 bases shorter and J is 7 bases shorter, with 12 bases between their ends. Counted from cysteine to phenylalanine, this CDR3 has 13 amino acids. Only the CDR3 portion is preserved as DNA: 39 bases, with reading frame beginning at the first base. Library creation used 5' RACE. Sequencing instrument: Illumina HiSeq 2000. A universal primer binding site was added through template switching, and the final cDNA carried a unique molecular identifier so that TCR cDNA molecules could be counted accurately. Specific primers in the conserved constant-segment region were used to synthesize first-strand cDNA for the TCR alpha and beta chains. To control for contamination, each cDNA library was double barcoded with a SMART-Mk sample barcode plus Illumina barcodes. TruSeq adapter sequences and Illumina sample barcodes were added in two successive PCR steps. Sequencing of the TCR alpha and beta cDNA libraries was done on the Illumina HiSeq platform using custom primers. As for how the authors treated the data: MiGEC processed the raw reads to extract unique molecular identifiers, while MiXCR was used to determine the CDR3 positions. For each individual, recombination models were inferred using an EM algorithm with the repgenHMM and IGoR tools. Shared clonotype analysis was performed with the tcR package in R, normalizing sharing by the product of cloneset sizes. Out-of-frame nonproductive sequences were analyzed to study raw recombination free of thymic and clonal selection effects. TCRdb trimmed public reads at Q25 via fastp, called clones via MiXCR and kept in-frame beta chains. All rows with the same CDR3 protein become a single entry with the most common DNA and genes. The V and J calls were determined by TCRdb, not by the authors. The sample yields about 220,000 distinct CDR3 sequences; around 10% were counted once. The ten most abundant clones make up about 5% of the sample.

The receptor's source is a woman aged 18-35 years in good health. Sequenced input: memory (CD45RO+) T cells sorted from blood. This specimen's cell subset or site label, per the study, means: CD45RO+ enriched T cells. The V gene is TRBV12-3 or TRBV12-4 and the J gene is TRBJ1-2, with the D segment identity uncertain. The DNA sequence is TGTGCCAGCAGTTTGAACGGCGAGAGTGGCTACACCTTC. It codes for CASSLNGESGYTF.